This TCR beta chain came from a study of identifying expanded T cells in peripheral blood. Study-level findings and limits: Across healthy donors, higher total template counts meant significantly greater roughly two-week count variance. About 1.2 clones differed between technical replicates, versus approximately 17 and 20 over time.

Sequencing used immunoSEQ multiplex PCR; TCRdb keeps in-frame clones, though not all of them. This table has some 80,000 clones, roughly 90% appearing once. With regard to this clone: The antigen is undetermined.

During the collection period, no donor immune events like infections were recorded. This clonotype originated in a person aged 18 to 75 in good health. Input material: blood.

CDR3 coding DNA: TGTGCCAGCATCCCCGGCCGGACAGGGGCGGACGAGCAGTACTTC. The encoded protein is CASIPGRTGADEQYF. The genes are TRBV6-5 and TRBJ2-7; 9 bases are a match to TRBD1. V shed 7 bases, J shed 5 bases, and the junction held 12 bases outside the gene matches. The germline V gene has CDR1 MNHEY and CDR2 SVGAGI. The CDR3 runs to 15 residues.